This entry lists 8 T cell receptor beta chains sequenced from one sample in a study of T cells in Graves' hyperthyroidism and ophthalmopathy. The CDR3 regions of TCR beta were amplified from RNA transcripts. A set of HTBI primers served as the primers for a first-round RT-PCR of the TCR CDR3. Via MiXCR, TCRdb re-called the multiplex PCR reads, giving one row per CDR3 protein. The sample holds roughly 56,000 distinct CDR3 sequences, just under 50% seen once. The sequencing input was blood. The receptors were sampled from a woman in her twenties or thirties with Graves' ophthalmopathy.

On this clonotype: A much larger clone is a single base away; this may be a read error. The rearrangement joins TRBV28 to TRBJ2-3; D is perhaps TRBD1 or TRBD2 (5 bases each). Germline CDR1 reads MDHEN; CDR2 reads SYDVKM. The V gene lost 7 bases and the J gene lost 5 bases, with 13 bases spanning the gap. This CDR3 spans 13 amino acids. CDR3 sequence reads: CASTALGEDTQYF. Here the CDR3 DNA reads TGTGCCAGCACCGCATTGGGGGAAGATACGCAGTATTTT.

In regard to this clonotype: A read error may explain this, as a much larger clone is one base away. V is TRBV9 and J is TRBJ2-3, with 13 nucleotides matching TRBD2. The germline V gene encodes CDR1 SGDLS and CDR2 YYNGEE. The CDR3 loop spans 15 amino acids. The CDR3 nucleotides are TGTGCCAGCAGCGGGACTAGCGGGAGCACAGATACGCGGTATTTT. Amino acid sequence: CASSGTSGSTDTRYF.

This clonotype was detected ten times or more. The V call is TRBV9, the J call TRBJ2-7, with 10 bases lining up with TRBD2. This CDR3 is built from 16 residues. CDR1 SGDLS and CDR2 YYNGEE come from the germline V gene. The J segment lost 2 bases and the V segment lost 0 bases, leaving 5 bases of the junction unmatched. The CDR3 DNA is TGTGCCAGCAGCGTAGAGGGGACTAGCGTGGCCTACGAGCAGTACTTC. Its translation: CASSVEGTSVAYEQYF.

This clonotype has ten or more counts. The rearrangement joins TRBV7-3 to TRBJ2-2; the D call may be TRBD1 or TRBD2 (5 bases each). Looked up from germline, CDR1 is SGHTA and CDR2 is FQGTGA. CDR3 length: 14 residues. Trimming cost V 5 bases and J 7 bases, with 14 bases left between them. This CDR3 reads CASSLGTNYGELFF. The CDR3 region has the DNA TGTGCCAGCAGCCTGGGGACCAATTACGGGGAGCTGTTTTTT.

This clonotype occurred many times. J is TRBJ1-2 and V is TRBV3-1, with D tentatively TRBD1 (5 bases). Germline V CDR1 and CDR2: LGHDT, YNNKEL (reference sequence). Trimming removed 0 bases from V and 0 bases from J, with 11 bases in between. The CDR3 spans 16 residues. CDR3 protein: CASSQDRAVANYGYTF. Here the CDR3 DNA reads TGTGCCAGCAGCCAAGACAGGGCGGTTGCTAACTATGGCTACACCTTC.

This clonotype was counted ten times or more. The V gene is TRBV5-1, the J gene TRBJ2-3, with 10 nucleotides matching TRBD1. Germline trimming cut 4 bases from V and 3 bases from J; bases unmatched to any gene: 5. There are 15 residues in the CDR3. Germline V gene sequence: CDR1 SGHRS, CDR2 YFSETQ. The CDR3 nucleotides are TGCGCCAGCAGCATAGGACAGGGGGAGACAGATACGCAGTATTTT. This encodes CASSIGQGETDTQYF.

This clonotype was detected many times. V is TRBV4-2 and J is TRBJ1-6; D remains ambiguous. V was clipped by 1 base and J by 5 bases, with 9 bases between them. The germline V gene has CDR1 LGHNA and CDR2 YNFKEQ. The CDR3 length is 15 residues. The CDR3, as DNA: TGTGCCAGCAGCCAAGTCCAGACCGATAATTCACCCCTCCACTTT. It translates to CASSQVQTDNSPLHF.

This clonotype was counted ten times or more. J is TRBJ2-2 and V is TRBV6-4, with D perhaps TRBD2 (5 bases). Trimming pared 3 bases from V and 3 bases from J, leaving 14 bases between. Germline V gene lookup returns CDR1 MRHNA and CDR2 SNTAGT. The CDR3 extends over 16 amino acids. The CDR3 nucleotides are TGTGCCAGCAGTGAACTGAGCGGACGGGACACCGGGGAGCTGTTTTTT. As protein: CASSELSGRDTGELFF.